Here is one T cell receptor beta chain with its context. The source of the sample is a study of T cells in narcolepsy. Germline V gene lookup returns CDR1 MNHGY and CDR2 SVAAGI. The germline V and J ends were trimmed by 6 bases and 7 bases, with 16 bases remaining between them. The CDR3 runs to 15 residues. Measured with immunoSEQ multiplex PCR; TCRdb has only the in-frame clones, and not every one. This sample carries approximately 25,000 clones, 60% to 75% of them seen once, and the ten largest clones take 9.5% to 15%. This TCR was recovered from a human donor in good health. The specimen was memory (CD45RA-) CD4+ T cells from blood. This chain uses TRBV6-9 with TRBJ1-6, with D possibly being TRBD1 (6 bases). As DNA, the CDR3 is TGTGCCAGCAGAACCGCAGGGGATTTGAATTCACCCCTCCACTTT. Translation gives CASRTAGDLNSPLHF.